These 30 T cell receptor beta chains came from one sample sequenced in a study of beta chain features in type 1 diabetes (dated by TCRdb to between 2018 and 2020). The library came from the immunoSEQ multiplex PCR assay. The High Capacity cDNA Reverse Transcription Kit was used to reverse transcribe all of the isolated RNA, meaning that expressed TCRB transcripts were what got sequenced. TCRdb obtained this table from immuneACCESS and retained in-frame rearrangements with V and J assigned. These tables miss some clones; where compared with another copy, unresolved V genes account for less than half of the shortfall, and the remainder is unexplained. The sample has hundreds of thousands of clones on record, over 13% of them singletons. Jointly, the top ten make up approximately 0.042% of the sample. Their specific antigens are unknown. The paper as a whole reports these results and caveats: A moderate but significant shortening of TCRB CDR3 length was observed in type 1 diabetes patients in all four CD4+ subsets.

Sequencing used naive CD4+ T cells from blood. The sample's cell subset or site label, decoded: true naive CD4+ T cells. The source of these receptors is a man between 18 and 29 years old with type 1 diabetes.

A few counts support this clone. The J gene is TRBJ2-7, the V gene TRBV23-1; D gene uncertain. TRBV23-1 is an ORF for which the function is uncertain. V lost 0 bases and J lost 2, with 14 bases in between. The CDR3 is 16 residues long. CDR3 coding DNA: TGCGCCAGCAGTCAATCTGGCGACGCCATCACCTACGAGCAGTACTTC. This gives the protein CASSQSGDAITYEQYF.

In this sample, this clone turned up once. The rearrangement joins TRBV6-5 to TRBJ1-1, with 9 bases that match TRBD1. The CDR3 is 15 amino acids. Germline CDR1 reads MNHEY; CDR2 reads SVGAGI. Trimming took 4 bases from V and 3 from J; bases not matched to a gene: 6. CDR3 protein: CASSSRDRVYTEAFF. The CDR3 DNA reads TGTGCCAGCAGTTCACGGGACAGGGTCTACACTGAAGCTTTCTTT.

The chain has TRBV7-9 and TRBJ2-3; 10 bases match TRBD2. V lost 4 bases, J lost 2 bases, and 9 bases stayed unmatched. The CDR3 is 17 amino acids. Germline lookup yields CDR1 SEHNR and CDR2 FQNEAQ (reference sequence). The CDR3 DNA sequence: TGTGCCAGCAGCTATTGGACTAGCGGCTTACTCACAGATACGCAGTATTTT. Residues: CASSYWTSGLLTDTQYF.

This clone was counted only a few times. The CDR3 nucleotides read TGTGCCAGCAGCCAACTCGTGACAGGGGTAGTTGGCTACACCTTC. It specifies CASSQLVTGVVGYTF. The chain has TRBV14 and TRBJ1-2; 8 bases agree with TRBD1. The ends lost 2 bases at V and 7 bases at J; junction bases unmatched: 9. From germline, CDR1 is SGHDN and CDR2 FVKESK. The CDR3 length is 15 residues.

This clone was counted between two and nine times. This chain uses TRBV9 with TRBJ2-5; maybe TRBD1 (6 bases). The CDR3 covers 15 residues. Germline loops: CDR1 SGDLS, CDR2 YYNGEE. V lost 0 bases and J 2 bases, leaving 11 bases between the germline ends. CDR3 loop: CASSVATQGQETQYF. The CDR3 region has the DNA TGTGCCAGCAGCGTAGCTACACAGGGACAAGAGACCCAGTACTTC.

The CDR3 loop is CASSPRLAGGRDTQYF. For the CDR3, the DNA is TGCGCCAGCAGCCCGCGACTAGCGGGGGGCCGAGATACGCAGTATTTT. The chain carries TRBV5-1 and TRBJ2-3; 13 nucleotides align to TRBD2. J was trimmed by 5 bases and V by 4 bases; bases with no gene match: 7. Germline CDR1 SGHRS, CDR2 YFSETQ. The CDR3 contains 16 residues.

This clone turned up a few times. This chain connects TRBV7-9 to TRBJ2-1; a possible D gene is TRBD2 (5 bases). Trimming left V 5 bases short and J 8 bases short, with 28 bases between. The CDR3 is made up of 18 amino acids. CDR1 is SEHNR and CDR2 is FQNEAQ in the germline V gene (reference sequence). CDR3 protein: CASSLWAGKRVEEYEQFF. The CDR3 DNA is TGTGCCAGCAGCCTTTGGGCCGGTAAGAGGGTGGAGGAGTATGAGCAGTTCTTC.

This chain joins TRBV7-3 and TRBJ2-3, with D hard to call. V was trimmed by 4 bases and J by 2 bases, leaving 10 bases between them. Germline assignment: CDR1 SGHTA and CDR2 FQGTGA. This CDR3 spans 14 amino acids. The CDR3 sequence: CASSSRPATDTQYF. DNA of the CDR3: TGTGCCAGCAGCTCACGTCCGGCCACAGATACGCAGTATTTT.

A few counts support this clone. The V call is TRBV28, the J call TRBJ1-2; 7 positions match TRBD1. The CDR3 runs 17 residues. The germline V gene has CDR1 MDHEN and CDR2 SYDVKM. The V and J ends lost 2 bases and 1 base, in that order; junction bases with no gene match: 10. The CDR3 region has the DNA TGTGCCAGCAGTTTAATGATCTGGGACAGAGATAACTATGGCTACACCTTC. It encodes CASSLMIWDRDNYGYTF.

This clone was found a few times. The rearrangement uses TRBV10-3 and TRBJ2-7, with 10 bases aligning to TRBD1. Germline assignment: CDR1 ENHRY and CDR2 SYGVKD. The CDR3 has 15 residues. V lost 1 base and J lost 6; bases outside the gene matches: 6. DNA for the CDR3: TGTGCCATCAGTGAGTACGACAGGGGGCTTAGCGAGCAGTACTTC. Encoded protein: CAISEYDRGLSEQYF.

This rearrangement joins TRBV7-9 to TRBJ1-4, with D possibly being TRBD1 (6 bases). The CDR3 has 12 residues. V was shortened by 10 bases and J by 12 bases, with 18 bases between the two germline ends. CDR1 SEHNR and CDR2 FQNEAQ come from the germline V gene (reference sequence). The CDR3 nucleotides read TGTGCCACCGACAGGACACCTTACCAACTGTTTTTT. Translated, it gives CATDRTPYQLFF.

On this clone itself: Other nucleotide sequences in the sample specify the same CDR3. The rearrangement uses TRBV15 and TRBJ2-5; D might be TRBD1 (5 bases). The CDR3 runs to 13 residues. Trimming pared 0 bases from V and 4 bases from J, leaving 6 bases between. The germline gives CDR1 LNHNV, CDR2 YYDKDF (reference sequence). DNA for the CDR3: TGTGCCACCAGCAGAGACAGGGTAGAGACCCAGTACTTC. Translating gives CATSRDRVETQYF.

This clone was counted between two and nine times. This rearrangement joins TRBV18 to TRBJ2-7; D ambiguous. This CDR3 has 15 residues. Trimming removed 3 bases at V and 0 bases at J, with 12 bases between. CDR1 and CDR2 (germline): KGHSH, LQKENI. The CDR3 protein is CASSPDSSSSYEQYF. The DNA for the CDR3 is TGTGCCAGCTCACCCGACTCGTCGAGCTCCTACGAGCAGTACTTC.

This clone has just a few counts. This chain joins TRBV11-2 and TRBJ1-2; D not resolved. V dropped 0 bases and J dropped 7 bases, with 3 bases sitting between them. The V gene's germline CDR1 is SGHAT and CDR2 FQNNGV. There are 11 residues in the CDR3. CDR3 sequence (DNA): TGTGCCAGCAGCTTAGATGGTGGCTACACCTTC. Its protein product is CASSLDGGYTF. Together with reference TRBV11-2 and TRBJ1-2, the CDR3 gives the full variable domain: EAGVAQSPRYKIIEKRQSVAFWCNPISGHATLYWYQQILGQGPKLLIQFQNNGVVDDSQLPKDRFSAERLKGVDSTLKIQPAKLEDSAVYLCASSLDGGYTFGSGTRLTVV.

The chain uses TRBV29-1 and TRBJ2-3; D is unclear. The CDR3 loop spans 12 amino acids. Germline-derived CDR1 and CDR2 are SQVTM and ANQGSEA. V was clipped by 3 bases and J by 0 bases, with 4 bases between them. CDR3 in DNA: TGCAGCGTTGACAAGAGCACAGATACGCAGTATTTT. The encoded protein is CSVDKSTDTQYF.

This clone was detected a few times. The chain employs TRBV9 and TRBJ2-6; maybe TRBD2 (6 bases). The CDR3 totals 15 residues. CDR1 and CDR2 from the germline V gene are SGDLS and YYNGEE. The V end was cut by 0 bases, the J end by 2 bases, with 6 bases between. In DNA, the CDR3 is TGTGCCAGCAGCGTAGGCGGGACTGGGGCCAACGTCCTGACTTTC. Translation: CASSVGGTGANVLTF. Drawing the rest from reference TRBV9 and TRBJ2-6, the complete variable domain is DSGVTQTPKHLITATGQRVTLRCSPRSGDLSVYWYQQSLDQGLQFLIQYYNGEERAKGNILERFSAQQFPDLHSELNLSSLELGDSALYFCASSVGGTGANVLTFGAGSRLTVL.

The chain links TRBV29-1 to TRBJ1-1; maybe TRBD1 (6 bases). The CDR3 runs to 14 residues. V shed 7 bases and J shed 0 bases, with 15 bases lying between them. Germline V gene data show CDR1 as SQVTM and CDR2 as ANQGSEA. The CDR3 DNA sequence: TGCAGCGCCCGAGGGGACAAAATGAACACTGAAGCTTTCTTT. It codes for CSARGDKMNTEAFF.

V gene TRBV25-1 combines with J gene TRBJ1-1, with unresolved D. The CDR3 spans 13 residues. Germline CDR1 reads MGHDK; CDR2 reads SYGVNS. V was pared by 8 bases and J by 0 bases, with 10 bases between. This chain's CDR3 is CASCRDLNTEAFF. CDR3 DNA sequence: TGTGCCAGCTGCAGAGATTTGAACACTGAAGCTTTCTTT.

This clone has just a few counts. The chain recombines TRBV28 with TRBJ1-3; the match to TRBD1 covers 9 bases. Germline CDR1 is MDHEN and CDR2 is SYDVKM. J was trimmed by 3 bases and V by 4 bases; bases with no gene match: 7. This CDR3 comprises 16 residues. The CDR3 DNA reads TGTGCCAGCAGTTCCCTGGACAGGGGAGGTGGAAACACCATATATTTT. Residues: CASSSLDRGGGNTIYF.

This chain connects TRBV6-6 to TRBJ1-3; D unclear. Germline CDR1 and CDR2: MNHNY and SVGAGI (reference sequence). The V end lost 5 bases, the J end lost 4 bases, and 15 bases lay between the germline ends. This CDR3 spans 15 amino acids. CDR3 sequence reads: CASSPGLGVGNTIYF. The CDR3 coding sequence is TGTGCCAGCAGTCCCGGTCTGGGAGTGGGAAACACCATATATTTT.

The chain has TRBV4-2 and TRBJ2-7, with 8 bases aligning to TRBD1. Trimming took 4 bases from V and 0 from J; bases not matched to a gene: 2. The CDR3 is made up of 14 amino acids. Germline lookup yields CDR1 LGHNA and CDR2 YNFKEQ. CDR3 nucleotide sequence: TGTGCCAGCAGCCGGGGACAGGCCTCCTACGAGCAGTACTTC. Protein sequence: CASSRGQASYEQYF.

This rearrangement joins TRBV25-1 to TRBJ1-6; D is undetermined. V shed 4 bases and J shed 7 bases, with 8 bases lying between them. There are 13 residues in the CDR3. Germline CDR1 and CDR2: MGHDK and SYGVNS. Here the CDR3 reads CASSVEVNSPLHF. CDR3 DNA: TGTGCCAGCAGTGTCGAGGTGAATTCACCCCTCCACTTT.

The chain is built from TRBV5-6 and TRBJ1-3; no firm D call. Deletions cut 4 bases from V and 0 bases from J, with 8 bases between. CDR3 length equals 14 residues. Germline CDR1 and CDR2: SGHDT and YYEEEE. This chain's CDR3 is CASSPNLSGNTIYF. The CDR3 DNA reads as TGTGCCAGCAGCCCGAACCTCTCTGGAAACACCATATATTTT.

The V call is TRBV4-1, the J call TRBJ2-1, with 12 positions matching TRBD2. V was clipped by 4 bases and J by 7 bases; unmatched bases: 5. Germline V gene lookup returns CDR1 MGHRA and CDR2 YSYEKL. The CDR3 is 15 amino acids. As DNA, the CDR3 is TGCGCCAGCAGCCTACCCCTAGCGGGAGGGAATGAGCAGTTCTTC. It translates to CASSLPLAGGNEQFF.

This chain joins TRBV18 and TRBJ2-2, with D perhaps TRBD1 (6 bases). This CDR3 comprises 16 residues. V lost 1 base, J lost 0 bases, and 9 bases lay in between. CDR1 is KGHSH and CDR2 is LQKENI in the germline V gene. The CDR3 nucleotides read TGTGCCAGCTCACCACGACAGGACGCGAACACCGGGGAGCTGTTTTTT. Translating gives CASSPRQDANTGELFF.

The chain carries TRBV4-2 and TRBJ2-4, with a tentative D call TRBD1 (6 bases). The CDR3 is 18 residues long. In germline, CDR1 is LGHNA, CDR2 YNFKEQ. The V and J ends lost 6 bases and 3 bases respectively, with 24 bases between them. CDR3 amino acids: CASSLDGWNRDGKNIQYF. CDR3 nucleotide sequence: TGTGCCAGCAGTCTAGACGGGTGGAACAGGGATGGCAAAAACATTCAGTACTTC.

The rearrangement uses TRBV5-6 and TRBJ2-7; D ambiguous. CDR3 size: 15 residues. V was pared by 1 base and J by 2 bases, with 13 bases between. CDR1 SGHDT and CDR2 YYEEEE come from the germline V gene. DNA for the CDR3: TGTGCCAGCAGCTTGAGGAGAGGTTCCACCTACGAGCAGTACTTC. It encodes CASSLRRGSTYEQYF.

This clone appeared a few times. Within the sample, other DNA sequences also encode this same CDR3. V and J are TRBV18 and TRBJ2-7, with a tentative D call TRBD1 (6 bases). Germline V CDR1 and CDR2: KGHSH, LQKENI. The CDR3 totals 14 residues. V lost 3 bases and J 0 bases, leaving 9 bases between the germline ends. CDR3 sequence (DNA): TGTGCCAGCTCACCGCAGGACAGCTCCTACGAGCAGTACTTC. This gives the protein CASSPQDSSYEQYF.

The chain has TRBV10-3 and TRBJ1-2, with D hard to call. V was pared by 8 bases and J by 4 bases, with 26 bases between. The CDR3 spans 17 residues. In germline, CDR1 is ENHRY, CDR2 SYGVKD. This chain's CDR3 is CAISEVGYPARGYGYTF. In DNA, the CDR3 is TGTGCCATCTCAGAAGTAGGGTATCCGGCCCGGGGCTATGGCTACACCTTC.

The J gene is TRBJ1-3, the V gene TRBV6-6, with a tentative D call TRBD1 (5 bases). There are 15 residues in the CDR3. Looked up from germline, CDR1 is MNHNY and CDR2 is SVGAGI (reference sequence). Trimming pared 7 bases from V and 3 bases from J, leaving 16 bases between. For the CDR3, the DNA is TGTGCCAGCACCCCCACCAGGGCGCGTGGAAACACCATATATTTT. Its translation is CASTPTRARGNTIYF.